These T cell receptor beta chains were read from a single sample in a study of blood T cells in healthy people across ages. TCRdb processed the 5' RACE reads anew with MiXCR; each CDR3 protein has one entry. Of 600,000 to 1,000,000 distinct CDR3 sequences in the sample, 58% were seen once. The sequenced sample consisted of blood. Receptors were obtained from a man aged 30 to 39 in good health. The CDR3 runs from the conserved cysteine through the conserved F or W. D genes are given only for firm matches. A row's size may be missing; if present it is once, few, many or a size class.

.,TRBJ2-1,TRBV6-2/TRBV6-3,.,13,TGTGCCAGCAGTCGTTGGGATGGGGGTGAGCAGTTCTTC,CASSRWDGGEQFF
.,TRBJ2-7,TRBV12-3/TRBV12-4,.,15,TGTGCCAGCAGTGCGGATGCGAGGAGCTCCTACGAGCAGTACTTC,CASSADARSSYEQYF
.,TRBJ2-7,TRBV20-1,many,13,TGCAGTGCGGGGGGCGCGGGCTCCTACGAGCAGTACTTC,CSAGGAGSYEQYF
.,TRBJ1-2,TRBV5-1,.,16,TGCGCCAGCAGCTTGTTGCAGGGGCGGAGACCCTATGGCTACACCTTC,CASSLLQGRRPYGYTF
TRBD2,TRBJ2-1,TRBV7-2,.,15,TGTGCCAGCAGCTTAGGTGATAGCGGGACGGATGAGCAGTTCTTC,CASSLGDSGTDEQFF
.,TRBJ1-1,TRBV5-1,.,15,TGCGCCAGCAGCTTCGCCGGGACGGAGAACACTGAAGCTTTCTTT,CASSFAGTENTEAFF
.,TRBJ2-7,TRBV28,.,13,TGTGCCAGCAGTGTGAGGCCCCCCTACGAGCAGTACTTC,CASSVRPPYEQYF
TRBD2,TRBJ2-5,TRBV9,.,16,TGTGCCAGCAGCGTGTCCAGCGGGGGGGCCCAAGAGACCCAGTACTTC,CASSVSSGGAQETQYF
TRBD1,TRBJ2-7,TRBV20-1,few,16,TGCAGTGCTAGATCCCACCCCGGGACAGTAGGGGACGAGCAGTACTTC,CSARSHPGTVGDEQYF
TRBD2,TRBJ2-7,TRBV3-1,.,16,TGTGCCAGCAGCCAAGAGGGGGGGATGAGGGCAAACGAGCAGTACTTC,CASSQEGGMRANEQYF
.,TRBJ2-7,TRBV5-1,few,15,TGCGCCAGCAGCTCGAGAGCCACCCGCGAGGACGAGCAGTACTTC,CASSSRATREDEQYF
.,TRBJ2-7,TRBV6-2/TRBV6-3,.,13,TGTGCCAGCACCCGAGTGGGGAGACGCGAGCAGTACTTC,CASTRVGRREQYF
.,TRBJ2-7,TRBV11-1,.,14,TGTGCCAGCAGCTTAGGACAGATCTACTACGAGCAGTACTTC,CASSLGQIYYEQYF
.,TRBJ2-5,TRBV6-2/TRBV6-3,.,12,TGTGCCAGCAGTTACGGTCTAGCCCAGCAGTACTTC,CASSYGLAQQYF
.,TRBJ2-5,TRBV12-5,.,11,TGTGCTAGTGGTTTTAGCGAGACCCAGTACTTC,CASGFSETQYF
.,TRBJ1-6,TRBV18,.,16,TGTGCCAGCTCACCATCTGGGGTCGGAAGTAATTCACCCCTCCACTTT,CASSPSGVGSNSPLHF
.,TRBJ2-1,TRBV7-9,.,15,TGTGCCAGCAGCTTAGAGGCCAGTCCCTCCTACGAGCAGTTCTTC,CASSLEASPSYEQFF
TRBD1,TRBJ2-3,TRBV6-5,once,13,TGTGCCACCAGGGACAGGGTCCTAGATACGCAGTATTTT,CATRDRVLDTQYF
.,TRBJ1-2,TRBV6-2/TRBV6-3,.,12,TGTGCCAGCGGAACGCCGGACTATGGCTACACCTTC,CASGTPDYGYTF
.,TRBJ2-7,TRBV20-1,few,17,TGCAGTGCTAGAGATCAGGGCGTCTCGTCGAATTTGGGCGAGCAGTACTTC,CSARDQGVSSNLGEQYF
TRBD2,TRBJ2-7,TRBV7-2,.,13,TGTGCCAGCAGCGTAGATATAGCGGGAACAAAGTACTTC,CASSVDIAGTKYF
TRBD1,TRBJ1-2,TRBV7-2,.,14,TGTGCCAGCAGCCCGACCCGGACAGGGGTGGGCTACACCTTC,CASSPTRTGVGYTF
.,TRBJ2-4,TRBV28,.,13,TGTGCCAGTACCCTTGCATCCAAAAACATTCAGTACTTC,CASTLASKNIQYF
TRBD1,TRBJ1-1,TRBV12-3/TRBV12-4,.,12,TGTGCCAGCAGTCACTGGACAGGGGAAGCTTTCTTT,CASSHWTGEAFF
.,TRBJ2-5,TRBV7-9,few,15,TGTGCCAGCAGCCCCCCCGTGCAGGATGCGGAGACCCAGTACTTC,CASSPPVQDAETQYF
.,TRBJ2-3,TRBV20-1,.,12,TGCAGTGCGGTCGAGGATTTTGATACGCAGTATTTT,CSAVEDFDTQYF
TRBD1,TRBJ1-5,TRBV29-1,.,15,TGCAGCGTTGCGAGACAGGGGGCTTTGGGTCAGCCCCAGCATTTT,CSVARQGALGQPQHF
.,TRBJ2-7,TRBV20-1,.,15,TGCAGTGCTAGAGCAACCGGGACGCCGATGTACGAGCAGTACTTC,CSARATGTPMYEQYF
.,TRBJ2-7,TRBV6-2/TRBV6-3,.,14,TGTGCCAGCAGTTTGACCAGCTCAACCTACGAGCAGTACTTC,CASSLTSSTYEQYF
.,TRBJ2-7,TRBV20-1,.,11,TGCAGTGCTCGCCCTCTGAGGGAGCAGTACTTC,CSARPLREQYF
TRBD1,TRBJ2-2,TRBV7-2,.,15,TGTGCCAGCAGCTTCACAGGGGTCGTCACCGGGGAGCTGTTTTTT,CASSFTGVVTGELFF
TRBD2,TRBJ2-3,TRBV11-2,.,16,TGTGCCAGCAGCCGACAAGCGGGGGGGGTACCAGATACGCAGTATTTT,CASSRQAGGVPDTQYF
TRBD1,TRBJ2-1,TRBV20-1,.,14,TGCAGCTACCCCGGGACAGGGGGTTGTGATGAGCAGTTCTTC,CSYPGTGGCDEQFF
TRBD1,TRBJ2-5,TRBV3-1,.,17,TGTGCCAGCAGCCAAGAAATCGACAGGGGAAGGGGAGAGACCCAGTACTTC,CASSQEIDRGRGETQYF
TRBD2,TRBJ2-5,TRBV7-9,.,12,TGTGCCGCCGAGCGGGAGTCAGAGACCCAGTACTTC,CAAERESETQYF
.,TRBJ1-2,TRBV6-5,.,14,TGTGCCAGCACCAACGGAGTATCTAACTATGGCTACACCTTC,CASTNGVSNYGYTF
TRBD2,TRBJ2-7,TRBV2,many,13,TGTGCCAGCAAGTGGGAGGGCCTCGGGGAGCAGTACTTC,CASKWEGLGEQYF
TRBD1,TRBJ1-2,TRBV18,few,13,TGTGCCAGCTCAGTCGGACAGGGCTCCGGCTACACCTTC,CASSVGQGSGYTF
.,TRBJ2-5,TRBV20-1,few,12,TGCAGTGCTTGGACAGACCAAGAGACCCAGTACTTC,CSAWTDQETQYF
TRBD2,TRBJ2-3,TRBV20-1,.,19,TGCAGTGCTAGAAATGCATTCGTACTAGCGGGGGGACACACAGATACGCAGTATTTT,CSARNAFVLAGGHTDTQYF
.,TRBJ2-5,TRBV4-3,.,14,TGCGCCAGCAGCCAAGATGGGCAGCAAGAGACCCAGTACTTC,CASSQDGQQETQYF
TRBD1,TRBJ2-7,TRBV4-1,.,15,TGCGCCAGCAGCCAAGATGAACCGACAGGGCGCGAGCAGTACTTC,CASSQDEPTGREQYF
.,TRBJ1-2,TRBV7-9,.,13,TGTGCCAGCAGCGAAACAAGGGTAGAAGGCTACACCTTC,CASSETRVEGYTF
TRBD2,TRBJ2-5,TRBV9,.,16,TGTGCCAGCAGCGTAGGTAGCGGGGGATCGGGAGAGACCCAGTACTTC,CASSVGSGGSGETQYF
TRBD2,TRBJ2-1,TRBV20-1,.,15,TGCAGTGCTCCGACTAGCGGGAGGATCGGGAATGAGCAGTTCTTC,CSAPTSGRIGNEQFF
.,TRBJ2-7,TRBV12-3/TRBV12-4,.,15,TGTGCCAGCAGTCCCCTGACACAACGCTCCTACGAGCAGTACTTC,CASSPLTQRSYEQYF